This entry describes one TCR beta chain. As handled by the study authors: Researchers report that nucleated cell counts were estimated from reference gene primer amplification. Measured with immunoSEQ multiplex PCR; TCRdb has only the in-frame clones, and not every one. Clone size and the V and J calls come from that table; the DNA yielded D and trimming. The table has about 100,000 clones, over 75% seen once; the top ten hold about 6.9%. The sample belongs to a study of blood T cell repertoires in COVID-19. In the study overall: Acute and convalescent COVID-19 specimens originated in the United States, Italy and Spain. The analysed material was cDNA or gDNA that came from T cells, B-cell-depleted T cells, or PBMCs.

Germline lookup yields CDR1 SQVTM and CDR2 ANQGSEA. The CDR3 consists of 12 residues. J gave up 8 bases and V 4 bases, and 7 bases lay outside the gene matches. The rearrangement joins TRBV29-1 to TRBJ1-1, with 7 bases aligning to TRBD1. This receptor was identified in a man aged 25 to 40 in a cohort sampled during active COVID-19. Sequencing input: peripheral blood. DNA of the CDR3: TGCAGCGTTGCCGGCAGGGGGACAGAAGCTTTCTTT. Its translation: CSVAGRGTEAFF.